This TCR beta chain is drawn from a study of CD8+CD57+ T cells in acquired aplastic anemia. Turning to the study itself: DNA per sorted CD4+ or CD8+ sample ranged roughly 0.17 to 27.4 ug, averaging roughly 3.2 ug.

The V and J ends lost 0 bases and 6 bases respectively, with 3 bases between them. The CDR3 extends over 10 amino acids. The germline V gene has CDR1 DFQATT and CDR2 SNEGSKA (reference sequence). Flow cytometry had shown expanded CD8+CD57+ cells in the patients chosen for sequencing. Severe acquired aplastic anemia was present in every patient. This clonotype was seen a handful of times. What it binds is unknown. Genomic DNA acted as the template from which TCR beta VDJ combination and CDR3 sequence profiling were carried out. TCRdb processed the reads anew with MiXCR; each CDR3 protein has one entry. The data show under 250,000 distinct CDR3 sequences, around half seen once. Study-wide results and caveats: Some 30 shared CD8+ CDR3s appeared highly expressed within patients' immunodominant clones.

The chain joins TRBV20-1 to TRBJ2-7; D not resolved. This receptor was identified in a human donor with aplastic anemia. Sample: sorted CD4+, CD8+, or CD8+CD57+ T cells (not recorded which) from PBMCs. This CDR3 is CSARDGEQYF. DNA of the CDR3: TGCAGTGCTAGAGACGGCGAGCAGTACTTC.